This T cell receptor beta chain was sequenced during a study of blood T cell repertoires in COVID-19. Study-level background: Spain, Italy and the United States supplied samples that represented acute and convalescent COVID-19. T cells, B-cell-depleted T cells, or PBMCs supplied cDNA or gDNA.

This clone appeared a single time. Original handling: From reference gene primer amplification, estimates of nucleated cell counts were derived. Repertoires were generated with immunoSEQ multiplex PCR, while TCRdb's copy carries only in-frame clones and drops some. The V and J calls and the clone size are those of that table, but D and trimming were determined from the DNA. The sample shows 300,000 to 450,000 clones, roughly 85% of them seen only once. The CDR3 is 13 amino acids. CDR1 is SGHRS and CDR2 is YFSETQ in the germline V gene. The J segment lost 6 bases and the V segment lost 7 bases, leaving 6 bases of the junction unmatched.

The sample consisted of peripheral blood. The sequence was obtained from a woman younger than 35 with acute or convalescent COVID-19. J is TRBJ2-1 and V is TRBV5-1; 8 bases agree with TRBD2. CDR3 sequence reads: CASRGSGTNEQFF. The CDR3 DNA follows: TGCGCCAGCCGGGGTAGCGGGACCAATGAGCAGTTCTTC.